This is a list of T cell receptor beta chains from one sample in a study of beta chain features in type 1 diabetes. The protocol was immunoSEQ multiplex PCR, while the TCRdb copy is restricted to in-frame clones and leaves out a portion. The sample consists of roughly 450,000 clones, approximately 15% of them appearing once. Sequenced sample: naive CD4+ T cells from blood. The origin of the receptors is a man in his thirties or forties in good health. The CDR3 runs from the conserved cysteine through the conserved F or W. The D gene is left open where the match is weak. A clone size is listed for some rows: how often the clone was seen (once, few, many), or a class if it is expanded.

j_gene,abundance,v_gene,d_gene,CDR3nt,CDR3aa
TRBJ1-2,few,TRBV2,-,TGTGCCAGCAGTGGACAAATAAACTATGGCTACACCTTC,CASSGQINYGYTF
TRBJ2-6,few,TRBV4-1,TRBD1,TGCGCCAGCAGCCCCAGGGGGCTTGGGGCCAACGTCCTGACTTTC,CASSPRGLGANVLTF
TRBJ2-7,-,TRBV5-1,-,TGCGCCAGCAGCTTGGAATCCTCCTACGAGCAGTACTTC,CASSLESSYEQYF
TRBJ2-5,few,TRBV5-1,TRBD1,TGCGCCAGCAGCTTGGAAGGACAGGGAGAGACCCAGTACTTC,CASSLEGQGETQYF
TRBJ2-6,few,TRBV9,-,TGTGCCAGCAGTGATTACCTCTGGGGCCAGAGCTCTGGGGCCAACGTCCTGACTTTC,CASSDYLWGQSSGANVLTF
TRBJ2-3,-,TRBV5-1,TRBD2,TGCGCCAGCAGCTTGATGGCGGGGGGTGCAGATACGCAGTATTTT,CASSLMAGGADTQYF
TRBJ2-7,-,TRBV7-2,-,TGTGCCAGCAGCTTAGTTCCGGCAGGGTTCAACGAGCAGTACTTC,CASSLVPAGFNEQYF
TRBJ2-1,few,TRBV18,TRBD2,TGTGCCAGCTCACCCCTCCCCGCTAGCGGAGGGGAGCAGTTCTTC,CASSPLPASGGEQFF
TRBJ1-5,-,TRBV6-5,-,TGTGCCAGCGGGTCATATCAGCCCCAGCATTTT,CASGSYQPQHF
TRBJ1-4,-,TRBV5-1,-,TGCGCCAGCAGCTTGGGGAGAGCCGCAACTAATGAAAAACTGTTTTTT,CASSLGRAATNEKLFF
TRBJ2-7,-,TRBV25-1,-,TGTGCCAGCAGCCCTACCTTCTACGAGCAGTACTTC,CASSPTFYEQYF
TRBJ2-3,-,TRBV7-2,TRBD1,TGTGCCAGCACCCAACGGACAGGACCAGATACGCAGTATTTT,CASTQRTGPDTQYF
TRBJ1-5,-,TRBV30,-,TGTGCCTGGAGTGTAGCCTGGGATCAGCCCCAGCATTTT,CAWSVAWDQPQHF
TRBJ2-5,-,TRBV19,-,TGTGCCAGTAGCCCATCCCGGGGAGAGACCCAGTACTTC,CASSPSRGETQYF
TRBJ2-3,-,TRBV11-2,-,TGTGCCAGCAGCCCCGTGGGGCGTACGCAGTATTTT,CASSPVGRTQYF
TRBJ2-5,-,TRBV18,-,TGTGCCAGCTCACCTTGGCAAGAGACCCAGTACTTC,CASSPWQETQYF
TRBJ1-5,-,TRBV5-1,-,TGCGCCAGCAGCTTATTAGGTTATAGCAATCAGCCCCAGCATTTT,CASSLLGYSNQPQHF
TRBJ2-5,-,TRBV4-1,-,TGCGCCAGCAGACTGGAAGCACAGGGTCAAGAGACCCAGTACTTC,CASRLEAQGQETQYF
TRBJ2-3,few,TRBV6-1,-,TGTGCCAGCAGTGAAGCAGATAGGTGGGGGGGCACAGATACGCAGTATTTT,CASSEADRWGGTDTQYF
TRBJ2-1,-,TRBV7-2,-,TGTGCCAGCAGCCCAACAACCGGGCCCTACAATGAGCAGTTCTTC,CASSPTTGPYNEQFF
TRBJ1-2,few,TRBV30,-,TGTGCCTGGAGTGCCTCAGGACCTAACTATGGCTACACCTTC,CAWSASGPNYGYTF
TRBJ2-1,many,TRBV4-2,TRBD2,TGTGCCAGCAGCCTACCTTCGGGACTAGGGGACAATGAGCAGTTCTTC,CASSLPSGLGDNEQFF
TRBJ2-1,few,TRBV7-3,TRBD2,TGTGCCAGCAGCTTATCGAGCGGGGATACCTACAATGAGCAGTTCTTC,CASSLSSGDTYNEQFF
TRBJ2-7,-,TRBV9,-,TGTGCCAGCAGCGTAGACCGGGACGGCCCCTACGAGCAGTACTTC,CASSVDRDGPYEQYF
TRBJ1-6,few,TRBV25-1,-,TGTGCCAGCAGTGAAGGCGTACAGCTCAATTCACCCCTCCACTTT,CASSEGVQLNSPLHF
TRBJ1-2,few,TRBV7-6,TRBD1,TGTGCCAGCAGCTCCAGGGGGCCTAACTATGGCTACACCTTC,CASSSRGPNYGYTF